This TCR beta chain was sequenced in a study of OX40 agonist ivuxolimab in advanced cancers. Libraries were prepared by immunoSEQ multiplex PCR; TCRdb keeps only in-frame clonotypes and omits some of them. The sample lists 70,000 to 90,000 clones, approximately 80% seen once, with roughly 1.9% in the top ten. The CDR3 sequence is 14 residues long. With 4 bases clipped from V and 11 bases from J, the junction kept 11 bases outside the gene matches. Germline V gives CDR1 MNHNS, CDR2 SASEGT. Any history of autoimmune disease or systemic immunosuppression disqualified patients. Patients had blood sampled at baseline and again on cycle 4 day 1 and cycle 7 day 1.

The sequence came from an adult with an advanced solid tumor such as melanoma, head and neck, liver or kidney cancer. The V and J genes are TRBV6-1 and TRBJ1-2, with 9 bases aligning to TRBD1. Source: CD4+ or CD8+ T cells sorted from blood, taken in a trial of the OX40 agonist ivuxolimab. The CDR3 spells CASSADRGPGRYTF. CDR3 in DNA: TGTGCCAGCAGTGCGGACAGGGGCCCAGGGAGATACACCTTC.